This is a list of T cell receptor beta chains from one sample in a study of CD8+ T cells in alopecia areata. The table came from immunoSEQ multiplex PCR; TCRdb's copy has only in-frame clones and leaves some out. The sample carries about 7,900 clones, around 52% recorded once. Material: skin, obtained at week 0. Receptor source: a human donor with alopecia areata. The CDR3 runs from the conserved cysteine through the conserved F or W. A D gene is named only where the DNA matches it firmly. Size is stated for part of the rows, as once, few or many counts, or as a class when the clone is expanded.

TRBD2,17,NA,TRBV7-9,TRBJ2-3,CASSRYQTSGSPDTQYF,TGTGCCAGCAGCCGCTATCAGACTAGCGGGAGTCCAGATACGCAGTATTTT
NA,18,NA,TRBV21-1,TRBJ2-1,CASRSRPGQSFSVDEQFF,TGTGCCAGCAGATCAAGACCGGGACAAAGCTTTTCTGTCGATGAGCAGTTCTTC
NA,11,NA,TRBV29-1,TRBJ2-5,CSVDTIETQYF,TGCAGCGTGGACACTATAGAGACCCAGTACTTC
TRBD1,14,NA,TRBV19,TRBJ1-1,CASSGRQGVWEAFF,TGTGCCAGTAGTGGCCGACAGGGGGTCTGGGAAGCTTTCTTT
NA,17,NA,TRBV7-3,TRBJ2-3,CASSAAPYGAPGDTQYF,TGTGCCAGCAGCGCGGCCCCTTACGGAGCCCCAGGTGATACGCAGTATTTT
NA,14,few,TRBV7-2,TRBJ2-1,CASSLSVRVNEQFF,TGTGCCAGCAGCTTAAGTGTCAGGGTAAATGAGCAGTTCTTC
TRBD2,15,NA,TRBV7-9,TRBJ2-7,CASSLNSGSFNEQYF,TGTGCCAGCAGCTTAAACAGCGGGAGCTTCAACGAGCAGTACTTC
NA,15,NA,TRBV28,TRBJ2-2,CASNLGGTTTGELFF,TGTGCCAGCAACTTAGGGGGGACCACCACCGGGGAGCTGTTTTTT
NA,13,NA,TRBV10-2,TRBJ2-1,CASSGSSYNEQFF,TGCGCCAGCAGCGGGAGCTCCTACAATGAGCAGTTCTTC
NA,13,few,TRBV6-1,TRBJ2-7,CASSEAWWGEQYF,TGTGCCAGCAGTGAGGCTTGGTGGGGCGAGCAGTACTTC
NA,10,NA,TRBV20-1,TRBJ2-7,CSAQQYEQYF,TGCAGTGCCCAACAGTACGAGCAGTACTTC
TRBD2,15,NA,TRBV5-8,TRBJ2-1,CASSLTSGRAGEQFF,TGTGCCAGCAGCTTGACTAGCGGGAGGGCCGGGGAGCAGTTCTTC
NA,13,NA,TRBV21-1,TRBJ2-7,CASSKVKEHEQYF,TGTGCCAGCAGCAAAGTCAAAGAACACGAGCAGTACTTC
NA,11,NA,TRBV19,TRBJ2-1,CASSIRMEQFF,TGTGCCAGTAGTATTAGAATGGAGCAGTTCTTC
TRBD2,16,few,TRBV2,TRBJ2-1,CASSADGTSGYNEQFF,TGTGCCAGCAGTGCCGATGGGACTAGCGGCTACAATGAGCAGTTCTTC
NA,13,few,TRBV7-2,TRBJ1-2,CASSPEVGSGYTF,TGTGCCAGCAGCCCGGAGGTGGGTAGTGGCTACACCTTC
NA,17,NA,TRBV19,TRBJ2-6,CASSIAGYGSGANVLTF,TGTGCCAGTAGTATAGCGGGGTATGGCTCTGGGGCCAACGTCCTGACTTTC
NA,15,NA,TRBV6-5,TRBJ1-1,CASSYSATANTEAFF,TGTGCCAGCAGTTACTCAGCGACAGCCAACACTGAAGCTTTCTTT
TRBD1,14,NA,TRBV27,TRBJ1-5,CASKGQGSNQPQHF,TGTGCCAGCAAGGGACAGGGGAGCAATCAGCCCCAGCATTTT
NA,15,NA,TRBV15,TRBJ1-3,CATSRDIGAGNTIYF,TGTGCCACCAGCAGAGATATTGGCGCTGGAAACACCATATATTTT
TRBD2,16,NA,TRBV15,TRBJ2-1,CATSRSSGGTYNEQFF,TGTGCCACCAGCAGGTCTAGCGGGGGAACCTACAATGAGCAGTTCTTC
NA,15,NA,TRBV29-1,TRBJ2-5,CSAPSWDGFQETQYF,TGCAGCGCCCCCTCATGGGACGGATTTCAAGAGACCCAGTACTTC
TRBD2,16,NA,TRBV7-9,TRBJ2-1,CASSPYMREGYNEQFF,TGTGCCAGCAGCCCTTATATGCGGGAGGGCTACAATGAGCAGTTCTTC
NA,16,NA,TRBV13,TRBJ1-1,CASSLGEVLVHTEAFF,TGTGCCAGCAGCTTAGGAGAGGTTTTGGTACACACTGAAGCTTTCTTT
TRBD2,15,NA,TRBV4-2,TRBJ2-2,CASSLTGRGGGELFF,TGTGCCAGCAGCCTCACTGGGAGGGGCGGCGGGGAGCTGTTTTTT
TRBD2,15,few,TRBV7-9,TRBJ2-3,CASSLGGTREDTQYF,TGTGCCAGCAGCTTAGGTGGGACTAGGGAAGATACGCAGTATTTT
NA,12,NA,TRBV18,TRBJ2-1,CASSPLYNEQFF,TGTGCCAGCTCACCTCTATACAATGAGCAGTTCTTC
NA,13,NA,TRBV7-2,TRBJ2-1,CASTLGIYNEQFF,TGTGCCAGCACCCTGGGAATCTACAATGAGCAGTTCTTC
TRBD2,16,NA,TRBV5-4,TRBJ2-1,CASSQGGGRGYNEQFF,TGTGCCAGCAGCCAAGGTGGTGGGAGGGGATACAATGAGCAGTTCTTC
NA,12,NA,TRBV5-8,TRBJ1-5,CASSLLDQPQHF,TGTGCCAGCAGCTTGTTAGATCAGCCCCAGCATTTT
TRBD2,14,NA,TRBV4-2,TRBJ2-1,CASKGGSSYNEQFF,TGTGCCAGCAAAGGCGGGAGTTCCTACAATGAGCAGTTCTTC
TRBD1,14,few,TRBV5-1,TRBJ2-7,CASSFSGTGYEQYF,TGCGCCAGCAGCTTCTCCGGGACAGGGTACGAGCAGTACTTC
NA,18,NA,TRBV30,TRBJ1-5,CAWSSSRIRIGGSQPQHF,TGTGCCTGGAGTTCCTCCCGCATCCGTATAGGGGGGAGTCAACCCCAGCATTTT
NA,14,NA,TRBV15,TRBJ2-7,CATSRDNGGYEQYF,TGTGCCACCAGCAGAGATAACGGCGGCTACGAGCAGTACTTC
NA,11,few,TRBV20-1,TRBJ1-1,CSAVVNTEAFF,TGCAGTGCTGTCGTGAACACTGAAGCTTTCTTT
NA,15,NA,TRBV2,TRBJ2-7,CASSDEGVESYEQYF,TGTGCCAGCAGTGACGAAGGGGTGGAGTCCTACGAGCAGTACTTC
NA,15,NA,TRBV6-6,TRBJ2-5,CASSYSWVIEETQYF,TGTGCCAGCAGTTACTCGTGGGTAATAGAAGAGACCCAGTACTTC
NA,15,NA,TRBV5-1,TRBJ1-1,CASRVGGGMNTEAFF,TGCGCCAGCAGGGTCGGCGGGGGAATGAACACTGAAGCTTTCTTT
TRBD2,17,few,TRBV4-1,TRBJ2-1,CASSPPSGRTSYNEQFF,TGCGCCAGCAGCCCGCCTAGCGGGAGAACCTCCTACAATGAGCAGTTCTTC
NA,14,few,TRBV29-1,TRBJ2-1,CSVGRGAVYNEQFF,TGCAGCGTGGGCCGGGGGGCGGTTTACAATGAGCAGTTCTTC
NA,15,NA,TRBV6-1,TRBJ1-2,CASRDHKTANYGYTF,TGTGCCAGCAGGGACCATAAGACCGCTAACTATGGCTACACCTTC
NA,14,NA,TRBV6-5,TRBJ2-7,CASSYERPPYEQYF,TGTGCCAGCAGTTACGAGCGGCCGCCCTACGAGCAGTACTTC
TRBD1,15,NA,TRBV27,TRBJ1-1,CASSETGRWFTEALF,TGTGCCAGCAGTGAGACAGGGAGGTGGTTCACTGAAGCTCTCTTT
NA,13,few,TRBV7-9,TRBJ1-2,CASSRNFNYGYTF,TGTGCCAGCAGCCGGAATTTCAACTATGGCTACACCTTC
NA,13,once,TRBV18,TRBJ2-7,CASSQTTAIEQYF,TGTGCCAGCTCACAAACCACCGCCATCGAGCAGTACTTC
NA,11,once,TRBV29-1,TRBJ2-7,CSVEVDEEQYF,TGCAGCGTTGAAGTTGACGAAGAGCAGTACTTC
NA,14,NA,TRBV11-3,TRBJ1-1,CASSLRGRNTEAFF,TGTGCCAGCAGCTTACGGGGTCGGAACACTGAAGCTTTCTTT
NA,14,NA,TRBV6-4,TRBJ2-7,CASSYSARSYEQYF,TGTGCCAGCAGTTACTCGGCCCGGTCCTACGAGCAGTACTTC
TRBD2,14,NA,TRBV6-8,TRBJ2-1,CASSPRTSMNEQFF,TGTGCCAGCAGCCCTAGGACTAGCATGAATGAGCAGTTCTTC
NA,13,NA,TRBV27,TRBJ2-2,CASSLLGSGELFF,TGTGCCAGCAGTTTACTGGGCTCCGGGGAGCTGTTTTTT
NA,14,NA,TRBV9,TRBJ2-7,CASSVDVDSYEQYF,TGTGCCAGCAGCGTAGATGTTGATTCCTACGAGCAGTACTTC
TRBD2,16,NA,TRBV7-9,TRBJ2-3,CASSQGTSGGLDTQYF,TGTGCCAGCAGCCAAGGGACTAGCGGGGGGCTGGATACGCAGTATTTT